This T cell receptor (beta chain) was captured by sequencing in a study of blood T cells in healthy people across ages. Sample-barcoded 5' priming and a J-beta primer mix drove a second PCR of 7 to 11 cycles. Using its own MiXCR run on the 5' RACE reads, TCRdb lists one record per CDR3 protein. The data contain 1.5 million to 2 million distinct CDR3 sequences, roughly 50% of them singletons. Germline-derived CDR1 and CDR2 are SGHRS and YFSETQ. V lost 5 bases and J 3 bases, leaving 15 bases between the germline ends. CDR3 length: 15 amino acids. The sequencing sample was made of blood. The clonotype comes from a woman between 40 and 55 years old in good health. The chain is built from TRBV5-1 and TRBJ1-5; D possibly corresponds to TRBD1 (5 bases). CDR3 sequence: CASRPGTGNNQPQHF. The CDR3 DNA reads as TGCGCCAGCAGGCCTGGGACGGGAAACAATCAGCCCCAGCATTTT.